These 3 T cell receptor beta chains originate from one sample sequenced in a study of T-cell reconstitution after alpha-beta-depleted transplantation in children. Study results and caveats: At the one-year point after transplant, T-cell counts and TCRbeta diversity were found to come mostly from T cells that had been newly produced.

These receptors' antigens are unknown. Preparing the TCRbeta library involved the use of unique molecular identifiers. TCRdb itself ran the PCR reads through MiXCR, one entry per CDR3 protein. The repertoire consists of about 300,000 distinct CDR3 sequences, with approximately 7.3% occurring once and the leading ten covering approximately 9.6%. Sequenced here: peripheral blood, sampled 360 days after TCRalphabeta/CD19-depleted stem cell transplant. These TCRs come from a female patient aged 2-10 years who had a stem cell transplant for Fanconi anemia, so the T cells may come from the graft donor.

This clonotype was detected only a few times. CDR3 nucleotide sequence: TGTGCCAGCAGCTTCCCGGGACAGGTTAACCCTGGGGAGCTGTTTTTT. It specifies CASSFPGQVNPGELFF. V usage is TRBV7-6 and J usage is TRBJ2-2; 8 bases match TRBD1. After removal of 3 bases from V and 8 bases from J, the junction contained 11 bases not matched to a gene. The CDR3 loop spans 16 amino acids. Germline-derived CDR1 and CDR2 are SGHVS and FNYEAQ.

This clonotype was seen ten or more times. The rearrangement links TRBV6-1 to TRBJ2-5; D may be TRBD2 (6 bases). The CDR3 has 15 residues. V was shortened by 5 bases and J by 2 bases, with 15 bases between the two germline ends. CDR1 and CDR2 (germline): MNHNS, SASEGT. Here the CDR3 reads CASSTNGGMQETQYF. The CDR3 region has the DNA TGTGCCAGCAGTACGAATGGGGGGATGCAAGAGACCCAGTACTTC.

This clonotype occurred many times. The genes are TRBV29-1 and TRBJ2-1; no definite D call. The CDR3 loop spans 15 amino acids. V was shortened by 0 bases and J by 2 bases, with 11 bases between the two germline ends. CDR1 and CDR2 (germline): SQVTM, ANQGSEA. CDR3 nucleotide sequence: TGCAGCGTTGAAGATCCCAGGAATGCCTACAATGAGCAGTTCTTC. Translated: CSVEDPRNAYNEQFF.